The rows below give T cell receptor beta chains drawn from one sample of a study of blood T cell repertoires in COVID-19. The data were produced by immunoSEQ multiplex PCR, yet TCRdb's version contains in-frame clones alone and is incomplete. The sample shows fewer than 250,000 clones, around 84% of them seen only once. Sequencing was done on a sample of peripheral blood. These receptors were obtained from a woman aged 80 or over with COVID-19, enrolled during active disease. CDR3s include the opening cysteine and the closing phenylalanine or tryptophan. A D gene is named only where the DNA matches it firmly. Rows give clone size only sometimes, using once, few, many, or a class for an expanded clone.

>TRBV3-1/TRBV3-2|TRBD2|-|TRBJ2-3
CASSQDRLAGALDTQYF
TGTGCCAGCAGCCAAGATCGGCTAGCGGGGGCCCTAGATACGCAGTATTTT
>TRBV6-5|-|-|TRBJ1-1
CASSYQGLSNTEAFF
TGTGCCAGCAGTTACCAGGGACTCTCGAACACTGAAGCTTTCTTT
>TRBV6-2/TRBV6-3|-|few|TRBJ2-7
CASSPLGGGEQYF
TGTGCCAGCAGCCCTCTAGGGGGAGGGGAGCAGTACTTC
>TRBV5-1|TRBD2|once|TRBJ2-1
CASSPTTSGLGEQFF
TGCGCCAGCAGCCCAACAACTAGCGGCTTGGGTGAGCAGTTCTTC
>TRBV6-5|TRBD1|once|TRBJ2-3
CASRARQGRDTQYF
TGTGCCAGCAGAGCAAGACAGGGGCGGGATACGCAGTATTTT
>TRBV28|-|-|TRBJ1-1
CASSLGGMGTEAFF
TGTGCCAGCAGTTTAGGAGGGATGGGCACTGAAGCTTTCTTT
>TRBV18|-|-|TRBJ2-2
CASSPLQTGTTGELFF
TGTGCCAGCTCACCACTCCAGACAGGAACCACCGGGGAGCTGTTTTTT
>TRBV5-4|TRBD1|-|TRBJ1-6
CASSWDRGSDSPLHF
TGTGCCAGCAGCTGGGACAGGGGTAGTGATTCACCCCTCCACTTT
>TRBV20-1|-|few|TRBJ1-2
CSAPYGGDYTF
TGCAGTGCCCCTTACGGGGGGGACTACACCTTC
>TRBV10-3|-|-|TRBJ2-7
CAISGTSASGQYF
TGTGCCATCAGTGGGACTTCTGCTAGTGGGCAGTACTTC
>TRBV28|-|-|TRBJ1-5
CASSRPGMDSNQPQHF
TGTGCCAGCAGTAGACCGGGAATGGATAGCAATCAGCCCCAGCATTTT
>TRBV3-1/TRBV3-2|TRBD1|-|TRBJ1-1
CATRTGGTEAFF
TGTGCCACCCGGACAGGGGGAACTGAAGCTTTCTTT
>TRBV18|-|-|TRBJ2-3
CASSPQGGTDTQYF
TGTGCCAGCTCACCACAGGGGGGGACAGATACGCAGTATTTT
>TRBV4-1|TRBD1|-|TRBJ2-7
CASSQDPGGTYEQYF
TGCGCCAGCAGCCAAGACCCAGGGGGCACCTACGAGCAGTACTTC
>TRBV3-1/TRBV3-2|-|-|TRBJ1-4
CASAAGVGWKLFF
TGTGCCAGCGCCGCGGGGGTGGGGTGGAAACTGTTTTTT
>TRBV12-3/TRBV12-4|-|-|TRBJ1-1
CASSWTFSEAFF
TGTGCCAGCAGTTGGACATTCTCTGAAGCTTTCTTT
>TRBV2|TRBD1|few|TRBJ1-1
CASSRQGHPNTEAFF
TGTGCCAGCAGCAGACAGGGGCATCCGAACACTGAAGCTTTCTTT
>TRBV7-2|TRBD2|once|TRBJ2-5
CASSQVSGLAAVETQYF
TGTGCCAGCAGCCAAGTGTCGGGACTAGCGGCTGTTGAGACCCAGTACTTC
>TRBV30|-|-|TRBJ1-1
CAWRRQLNTEAFF
TGTGCCTGGAGGAGGCAACTGAACACTGAAGCTTTCTTT
>TRBV7-9|-|-|TRBJ2-3
CASSLFSVDTQYF
TGTGCCAGCAGCTTATTCAGCGTAGATACGCAGTATTTT
>TRBV6-2/TRBV6-3|-|few|TRBJ1-6
CASSRLLNSPLHF
TGTGCCAGCAGTCGGTTACTTAATTCACCCCTCCACTTT
>TRBV5-6|-|-|TRBJ1-5
CASSFRGYSNQPQHF
TGTGCCAGCAGCTTCCGGGGATATAGCAATCAGCCCCAGCATTTT
>TRBV19|TRBD1|-|TRBJ1-2
CASSILTGWYGYTF
TGTGCCAGTAGTATCCTGACAGGGTGGTATGGCTACACCTTC
>TRBV7-2|-|few|TRBJ2-1
CASSLIGDYNEQFF
TGTGCCAGCAGCTTAATAGGAGACTACAATGAGCAGTTCTTC
>TRBV9|TRBD1|-|TRBJ2-7
CASSPRDRGSYEQYF
TGTGCCAGCAGCCCCCGGGACAGGGGTTCCTACGAGCAGTACTTC
>TRBV5-5|-|once|TRBJ2-3
CASSLFGDTQYF
TGTGCCAGCAGCTTGTTCGGTGATACGCAGTATTTT
>TRBV3-1/TRBV3-2|TRBD2|-|TRBJ2-1
CASTRGGLESNEQFF
TGTGCCAGCACCCGGGGAGGGTTGGAGAGCAATGAGCAGTTCTTC
>TRBV24-1|TRBD1|-|TRBJ2-2
CATSDQGQGVVGELFF
TGTGCCACCAGTGACCAGGGACAGGGAGTGGTCGGGGAGCTGTTTTTT
>TRBV6-5|-|-|TRBJ2-7
CASRRRPEGIYEQYF
TGTGCCAGCAGGAGAAGGCCAGAGGGTATCTACGAGCAGTACTTC
>TRBV28|TRBD1|once|TRBJ2-2
CASSSGTGGSTGELFF
TGTGCCAGCAGTTCGGGGACAGGAGGGAGCACCGGGGAGCTGTTTTTT
>TRBV19|TRBD1|few|TRBJ2-5
CASSSQTGGRETQYF
TGTGCCAGTAGTAGCCAAACAGGGGGCAGGGAGACCCAGTACTTC
>TRBV19|TRBD1|-|TRBJ1-1
CASRQGSSEAFF
TGTGCCAGTCGACAGGGAAGCTCTGAAGCTTTCTTT
>TRBV18|-|-|TRBJ2-7
CASSPSSYYEQYF
TGTGCCAGCTCACCATCAAGCTACTACGAGCAGTACTTC
>TRBV24-1|TRBD1|-|TRBJ2-5
CATSSFSTGMETQYF
TGTGCCACCAGTTCTTTCTCGACAGGGATGGAGACCCAGTACTTC
>TRBV3-1/TRBV3-2|TRBD1|-|TRBJ2-2
CASSEQGTGELFF
TGTGCCAGCAGCGAACAGGGGACCGGGGAGCTGTTTTTT